Presented here are 8 T cell receptor beta chains from one specimen sequenced in a study of T cells in Graves' hyperthyroidism and ophthalmopathy. The CDR3 regions of TCR beta were amplified from RNA transcripts. The HTBI primer set served for first-round RT-PCR of the TCR CDR3. TCRdb re-analysed the multiplex PCR reads in MiXCR, keeping a single row per CDR3 protein. The sample consists of about half a million distinct CDR3 sequences, around 24% of them appearing once. The sample comprised blood. The receptor set was obtained from a woman aged 25-40 years with Graves' ophthalmopathy.

This clonotype has just a few counts. The V call is TRBV4-3, the J call TRBJ2-2; D is uncertain. CDR1 is LGHNA, CDR2 YSLEER, per germline. CDR3 length equals 16 residues. V was clipped by 5 bases and J by 6 bases, with 19 bases between them. In DNA, the CDR3 is TGCGCCAGCAGCTTGACCCTAGTGGGTTTCTCCGGGGAGCTGTTTTTT. As protein: CASSLTLVGFSGELFF.

This clonotype has a count of ten or more. The chain couples TRBV7-3 to TRBJ2-5; TRBD2 matches 12 bases. Germline CDR1 SGHTA, CDR2 FQGTGA. The V and J ends lost 5 bases and 6 bases, in that order; junction bases with no gene match: 4. The CDR3 consists of 14 residues. Written as DNA, the CDR3 is TGTGCCAGCAGCCCTAGCGGGGGGGCGAAGACCCAGTACTTC. It translates to CASSPSGGAKTQYF.

The rearrangement links TRBV6-1 to TRBJ2-5; 7 positions match TRBD2. Germline V lookup: CDR1 MNHNS, CDR2 SASEGT. CDR3 length: 15 amino acids. The junction had 6 bases not matched to a gene; V was cut back by 5 bases and J by 0 bases. CDR3 sequence: CASSTWGGDQETQYF. DNA of the CDR3: TGTGCCAGCAGTACCTGGGGGGGGGACCAAGAGACCCAGTACTTC.

This clonotype was detected ten times or more. The V call is TRBV6-1, the J call TRBJ1-5; D gene ambiguous. Germline CDR1 and CDR2: MNHNS and SASEGT. CDR3 length: 15 amino acids. Trimming took 8 bases from V and 2 from J, leaving 16 bases between them. The CDR3 DNA follows: TGTGCCAGCGCCAACGGTGTGATAGGCAATCAGCCCCAGCATTTT. Protein sequence: CASANGVIGNQPQHF.

This clonotype showed up many times. Because it lacks the conserved phenylalanine or tryptophan at the end, this CDR3 is likely a read error. The gene calls are TRBV12-3 or TRBV12-4 and TRBJ1-2, with 9 bases aligning to TRBD1. The V segment lost 8 bases and the J segment 5 bases; nucleotides outside the gene matches: 9. CDR3 size: 14 residues. Here the CDR3 DNA reads TGTGCCAGCGGACGGGACAGGGTTAAATATGGCTACACCCTC. This codes for CASGRDRVKYGYTL.

This clonotype was counted ten times or more. The chain uses TRBV29-1 and TRBJ1-2, with TRBD1 as a possible D gene (5 bases). The CDR3 is 13 amino acids. V lost 1 base to trimming and J lost 8 bases, with 14 bases between them. CDR1 SQVTM and CDR2 ANQGSEA come from the germline V gene. The CDR3 region is CSVEGVLGRGYTF. CDR3 nucleotide sequence: TGCAGCGTTGAAGGTGTCCTGGGACGGGGCTACACCTTC.

The rearrangement uses TRBV6-2 or TRBV6-3 and TRBJ1-2; D remains unclear. This CDR3 is 14 amino acids long. Trimming cost V 7 bases and J 4 bases, with 16 bases left between them. From germline, CDR1 is MNHEY and CDR2 SVGEGT. Here the CDR3 reads CASTTTWPPYGYTF. The CDR3 nucleotides read TGTGCCAGCACAACGACATGGCCTCCCTATGGCTACACCTTC.

This clonotype was found many times. This chain connects TRBV3-1 to TRBJ2-5; TRBD2 agrees at 9 bases. The V gene end was trimmed by 6 bases and the J gene end by 3 bases; junction bases not matched to a gene: 2. CDR1 and CDR2 (germline): LGHDT, YNNKEL (reference sequence). The CDR3 loop spans 13 amino acids. The CDR3, as DNA: TGTGCCAGCAGTGTAGCGGGGGAAGAGACCCAGTACTTC. It encodes CASSVAGEETQYF.